What follows is one TCR beta chain and its context. Trimming shortened V by 8 bases and J by 1 base, and 14 bases separated the two germline ends. The germline V gene encodes CDR1 SQVTM and CDR2 ANQGSEA. This CDR3 has 13 amino acids. Libraries were prepared by immunoSEQ multiplex PCR; TCRdb keeps only in-frame clonotypes and omits some of them. The table shows 2.3 million or so clones, with approximately 95% occurring only once. The sample comes from a study of shared clonotypes between healthy human individuals. Sequences were obtained from naive CD4+ T cells from PBMCs. Noted subset: CD45RA+ positively selected. The chain uses TRBV29-1 and TRBJ2-5; D is uncertain. The clonotype was recovered from a man younger than 35 in good health. Some clones in this sample may be carry-over from other donors' samples. The CDR3 region has the DNA TGCAGCTTAATGCAGCACCCCCAAGAGACCCAGTACTTC. It specifies CSLMQHPQETQYF.